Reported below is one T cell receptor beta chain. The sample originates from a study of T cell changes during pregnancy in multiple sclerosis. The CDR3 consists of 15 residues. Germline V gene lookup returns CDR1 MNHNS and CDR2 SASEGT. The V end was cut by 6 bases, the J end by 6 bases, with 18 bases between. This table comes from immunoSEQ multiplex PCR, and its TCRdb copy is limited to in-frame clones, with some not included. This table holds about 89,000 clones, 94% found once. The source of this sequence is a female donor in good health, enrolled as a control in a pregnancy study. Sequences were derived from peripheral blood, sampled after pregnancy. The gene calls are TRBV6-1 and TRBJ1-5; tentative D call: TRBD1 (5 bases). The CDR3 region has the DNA TGTGCCAGCAGCACCGGGACGGGGGGTGGTCAGCCCCAGCATTTT. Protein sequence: CASSTGTGGGQPQHF.